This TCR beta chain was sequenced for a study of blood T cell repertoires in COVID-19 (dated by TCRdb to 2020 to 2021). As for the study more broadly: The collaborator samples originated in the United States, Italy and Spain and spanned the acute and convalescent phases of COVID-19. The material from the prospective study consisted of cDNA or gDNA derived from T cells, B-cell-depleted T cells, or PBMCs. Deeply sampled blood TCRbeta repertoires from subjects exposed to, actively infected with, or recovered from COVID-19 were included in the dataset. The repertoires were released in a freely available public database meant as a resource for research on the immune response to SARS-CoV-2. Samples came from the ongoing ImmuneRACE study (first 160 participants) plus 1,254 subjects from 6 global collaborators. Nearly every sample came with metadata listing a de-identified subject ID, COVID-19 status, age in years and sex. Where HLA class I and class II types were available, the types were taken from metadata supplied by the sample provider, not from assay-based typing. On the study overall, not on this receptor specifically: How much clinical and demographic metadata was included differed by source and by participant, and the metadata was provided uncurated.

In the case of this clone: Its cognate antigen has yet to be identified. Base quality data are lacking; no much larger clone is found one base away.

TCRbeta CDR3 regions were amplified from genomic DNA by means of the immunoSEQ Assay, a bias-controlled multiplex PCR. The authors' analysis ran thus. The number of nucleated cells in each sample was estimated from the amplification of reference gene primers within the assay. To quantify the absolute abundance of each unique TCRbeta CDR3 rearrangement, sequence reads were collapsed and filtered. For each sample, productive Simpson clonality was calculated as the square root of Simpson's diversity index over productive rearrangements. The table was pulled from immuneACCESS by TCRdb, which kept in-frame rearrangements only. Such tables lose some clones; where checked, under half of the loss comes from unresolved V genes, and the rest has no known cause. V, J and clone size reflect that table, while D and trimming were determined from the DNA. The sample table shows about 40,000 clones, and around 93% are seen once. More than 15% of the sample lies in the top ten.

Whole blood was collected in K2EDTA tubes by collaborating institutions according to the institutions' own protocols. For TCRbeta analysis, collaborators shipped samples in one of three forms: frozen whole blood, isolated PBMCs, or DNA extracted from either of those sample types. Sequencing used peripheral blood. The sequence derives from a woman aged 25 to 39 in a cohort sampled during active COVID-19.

The CDR3 in this case is CASSSTGARAETQYF. At the DNA level, the sequence is TGTGCCAGCAGTTCCACAGGGGCCCGCGCTGAGACCCAGTACTTC. The sequence joins TRBV6-5 to TRBJ2-5; 7 middle bases align to TRBD1. CDR1 and CDR2 (MNHEY, SVGAGI) derive from the germline V gene. V loses 4 bases at its end and J loses 5 bases; junction bases beyond the gene matches: 10. Its CDR3 holds 15 amino acids, cysteine through phenylalanine. Only CDR3 DNA is held: 45 bases, read in frame from base 1.